This TCR beta chain appears in the sequencing data of a study of T cell changes during pregnancy in multiple sclerosis. Clones were sequenced by immunoSEQ multiplex PCR, and TCRdb holds only the in-frame ones, with some missing. The sample shows 100,000 or so clones, 90% to 95% of them seen only once. The TCR was taken from a female donor with multiple sclerosis, enrolled in a pregnancy study. Material: peripheral blood, obtained before pregnancy.

The CDR3 region has the DNA TGTGCAAGTCGCTCGCTTAGCGGGAAGGCCGGGGAGCTGTTTTTT. This encodes CASRSLSGKAGELFF. The chain joins TRBV12-2 to TRBJ2-2; the D call in the table, TRBD2, was not verified against the DNA. TRBV12-2 is assigned pseudogene status. The CDR3 extends over 15 amino acids.